The 2 T cell receptor beta chains listed next were all sequenced from one sample in a study of T cell responses to AZD1222 COVID-19 vaccine. TCRdb's table, derived via immunoSEQ multiplex PCR, lists solely in-frame clones and lacks some. The sample contains 150,000 to 200,000 clones, roughly 89% of which appear only once. This sample comprised peripheral blood, obtained on day 0 of AZD1222 vaccination. The receptor set was obtained from an adult in good health.

In its sample, this clone was seen a few times. The chain links TRBV7-9 to TRBJ2-7, with 8 bases that match TRBD1. Trimming took 1 base from V and 5 from J; bases not matched to a gene: 7. The CDR3 sequence is 15 residues long. Germline V gene sequence: CDR1 SEHNR, CDR2 FQNEAQ (reference sequence). The CDR3 coding sequence is TGTGCCAGCAGCTTAGGACAGGGGTTTTCTAACGAGCAGTACTTC. Amino acid sequence: CASSLGQGFSNEQYF.

The genes are TRBV30 and TRBJ2-1; D gene ambiguous. V lost 8 bases to trimming and J lost 10 bases, with 6 bases between them. Germline CDR1 and CDR2: GTSNPN and SVGIG (reference sequence). The CDR3 has 8 amino acids. CDR3 sequence reads: CAVQEQFF. Written as DNA, the CDR3 is TGTGCCGTACAGGAGCAGTTCTTC.